The 15 T cell receptor beta chains below all came from one sample that was sequenced in a study of control samples from healthy donors and cancer patients. Assay: immunoSEQ multiplex PCR; the TCRdb copy retains only in-frame clones and omits some. The table lists approximately 90,000 clones, about 85% of them singletons, with around 15% in the top ten. Input material: blood. These receptors all come from a woman between 70 and 85 years old in good health.

The J gene is TRBJ2-5, the V gene TRBV5-1; either TRBD1 or TRBD2 may fit D (5 bases each). V was pared by 3 bases and J by 5 bases, with 17 bases between. The CDR3 extends over 15 amino acids. Germline-derived CDR1 and CDR2 are SGHRS and YFSETQ. CDR3 protein: CASSSDPGTGETQYF. DNA of the CDR3: TGCGCCAGCAGCTCGGACCCGGGGACGGGGGAGACCCAGTACTTC.

The rearrangement uses TRBV7-2 and TRBJ2-3, with TRBD2 matching over 7 bases. Trimming cost V 4 bases and J 3 bases; bases outside gene matches: 10. The CDR3 spans 16 residues. Per germline, CDR1 SGHTA and CDR2 FQGNSA. CDR3 DNA sequence: TGTGCCAGCAGCTCCCGACTAGCAGCATTAACAGATACGCAGTATTTT. Its translation: CASSSRLAALTDTQYF.

The chain has TRBV25-1 and TRBJ1-5; D ambiguous. Germline-derived CDR1 and CDR2 are MGHDK and SYGVNS. Trimming cost V 0 bases and J 4 bases, with 7 bases left between them. CDR3 length: 14 amino acids. The CDR3 here is CASSEYGSNQPQHF. The CDR3 region has the DNA TGTGCCAGCAGTGAATACGGGAGTAATCAGCCCCAGCATTTT.

The chain has TRBV6-6 and TRBJ2-3; D ambiguous. In germline, CDR1 is MNHNY, CDR2 SVGAGI (reference sequence). V lost 6 bases and J lost 3, with 10 bases in between. This CDR3 is built from 13 residues. The CDR3 loop is CASSPGETDTQYF. In nucleotides, the CDR3 is TGTGCCAGCAGCCCTGGGGAAACAGATACGCAGTATTTT.

The J gene is TRBJ1-4, the V gene TRBV30; D is perhaps TRBD1 (5 bases). Germline CDR1 is GTSNPN and CDR2 is SVGIG (reference sequence). V lost 0 bases and J lost 7, with 21 bases in between. The CDR3 is made up of 17 amino acids. CDR3 sequence: CAWSVSWGGARGEKLFF. CDR3 coding DNA: TGTGCCTGGAGTGTATCTTGGGGAGGGGCAAGGGGTGAAAAACTGTTTTTT.

This chain uses TRBV7-9 with TRBJ1-6; the match to TRBD1 covers 7 bases. Germline-derived CDR1 and CDR2 are SEHNR and FQNEAQ (reference sequence). The V segment lost 5 bases and the J segment 9 bases; nucleotides outside the gene matches: 16. The CDR3 has 17 residues. The CDR3 DNA is TGTGCCAGCAGCGACCGACAGGGTACCTCAGGAATTTCACCCCTCCACTTT. Translating it yields CASSDRQGTSGISPLHF.

V usage is TRBV19 and J usage is TRBJ1-4, with 8 bases matching TRBD1. This CDR3 is 18 amino acids long. V was pared by 6 bases and J by 0 bases, with 12 bases of the junction left unmatched. Germline CDR1 LNHDA, CDR2 SQIVND (reference sequence). CDR3 amino acids: CASSRQGMGRATNEKLFF. The DNA for the CDR3 is TGTGCCAGTAGCCGACAGGGGATGGGTCGGGCAACTAATGAAAAACTGTTTTTT. Filled out from reference TRBV19 and TRBJ1-4, the complete variable domain reads DGGITQSPKYLFRKEGQNVTLSCEQNLNHDAMYWYRQDPGQGLRLIYYSQIVNDFQKGDIAEGYSVSREKKESFPLTVTSAQKNPTAFYLCASSRQGMGRATNEKLFFGSGTQLSVL.

The chain couples TRBV2 to TRBJ2-7; tentative D call: TRBD2 (5 bases). Trimming removed 5 bases from V and 7 bases from J, with 21 bases in between. The CDR3 sequence is 15 residues long. Germline CDR1 SNHLY, CDR2 FYNNEI. CDR3 sequence reads: CASSPLGPAPGEQYF. DNA for the CDR3: TGTGCCAGCAGTCCATTGGGCCCAGCGCCGGGGGAGCAGTACTTC.

This chain joins TRBV3-1 (or the pseudogene TRBV3-2) and TRBJ2-2; maybe TRBD2 (6 bases). Deletions cut 1 base from V and 4 bases from J, with 7 bases between. The CDR3 covers 14 residues. Germline values: CDR1 LGHDT, CDR2 YNNKEL (reference sequence). This CDR3 is CASSQGTITGELFF. In DNA form, the CDR3 reads TGTGCCAGCAGCCAAGGGACTATCACCGGGGAGCTGTTTTTT.

The chain links TRBV19 to TRBJ1-1; D is unclear. V gave up 10 bases and J gave up 1 base, with 19 bases separating them. CDR3 length: 15 residues. Looked up from germline, CDR1 is LNHDA and CDR2 is SQIVND (reference sequence). CDR3 residues: CATLLLGKENTEAFF. The DNA of the CDR3 is TGTGCCACCCTCCTCCTAGGGAAGGAGAACACTGAAGCTTTCTTT.

This sequence joins TRBV4-1 and TRBJ1-6; possible D gene TRBD1, 5 bases. The CDR3 has 14 amino acids. V shed 5 bases and J shed 7 bases, with 12 bases lying between them. In germline, CDR1 is MGHRA, CDR2 YSYEKL. CDR3 loop: CASSVQEGNSPLHF. CDR3 sequence (DNA): TGCGCCAGCAGCGTACAGGAGGGGAATTCACCCCTCCACTTT.

The rearrangement links TRBV30 to TRBJ1-1; D ambiguous. Per the germline V gene, CDR1 is GTSNPN and CDR2 is SVGIG (reference sequence). The length of the CDR3 is 15 residues. V was trimmed by 0 bases and J by 1 base, leaving 12 bases between them. For the CDR3, the DNA is TGTGCCTGGAGTGTAGGCCGGCCTAAGAACACTGAAGCTTTCTTT. This translates into CAWSVGRPKNTEAFF.

The genes are TRBV5-1 and TRBJ2-5, with D perhaps TRBD2 (5 bases). The ends were cut back, 0 bases at V and 5 bases at J, with 17 bases in the middle. Germline CDR1 reads SGHRS; CDR2 reads YFSETQ. The CDR3 loop spans 16 amino acids. The CDR3 region has the DNA TGCGCCAGCAGCTTGGGGGAGAGAAGCCGAGGGGAGACCCAGTACTTC. Translating it yields CASSLGERSRGETQYF.

The J gene is TRBJ1-4, the V gene TRBV3-1 (or the pseudogene TRBV3-2), with 9 bases matching TRBD1. This CDR3 contains 16 residues. V trimming: 3 bases; J trimming: 8 bases; junction bases outside the gene matches: 10. Germline V gene sequence: CDR1 LGHDT, CDR2 YNNKEL (reference sequence). The CDR3 coding sequence is TGTGCCAGCAGCCACCACAGGGGGCGAGTCAGGGAAAAACTGTTTTTT. This gives the protein CASSHHRGRVREKLFF.

J is TRBJ2-7 and V is TRBV7-8, with unresolved D. This CDR3 is 19 amino acids long. CDR1 SGHVS and CDR2 FQNEAQ come from the germline V gene. V was clipped by 5 bases and J by 5 bases, with 31 bases between them. The CDR3 spells CASSREGNPLGGRPHEQYF. The CDR3 DNA sequence: TGTGCCAGCAGCCGCGAAGGGAATCCCCTGGGTGGCAGACCTCACGAGCAGTACTTC.